The 13 T cell receptor beta chains given below trace back to one sample, sequenced in a study of T cells in Graves' hyperthyroidism and ophthalmopathy. Regions amplified from RNA transcripts were the TCR beta CDR3 regions. HTBI primers were the set used in a first-round RT-PCR of the TCR CDR3. TCRdb re-called the multiplex PCR reads through MiXCR, storing one row per CDR3 protein. There are about 420,000 distinct CDR3 sequences in the sample; about 15% occur only once, and 12% to 15% lies in the top ten. Sequencing was carried out using blood. Receptor source: a woman under 30 with Graves' hyperthyroidism.

This clonotype was seen a few times. V usage is TRBV15 and J usage is TRBJ1-5; D unresolved. Germline V gene data show CDR1 as LNHNV and CDR2 as YYDKDF (reference sequence). CDR3 length equals 16 residues. V was cut by 0 bases and J by 5 bases, with 14 bases left in between. This CDR3 is CATSRDGVFRDQPQHF. The DNA for the CDR3 is TGTGCCACCAGCAGAGATGGCGTGTTCCGGGATCAGCCCCAGCATTTT.

This chain connects TRBV20-1 to TRBJ2-1; D might be TRBD2 (6 bases). Between the trimmed V and J ends, which lost 5 bases and 2 bases, there was a span of 22 bases. This CDR3 spans 17 amino acids. Germline V lookup: CDR1 DFQATT, CDR2 SNEGSKA (reference sequence). CDR3 loop: CSAGGLYRRETYNEQFF. For the CDR3, the DNA is TGCAGTGCTGGCGGACTTTACAGGCGGGAAACCTACAATGAGCAGTTCTTC.

This clonotype was seen ten or more times. The chain's CDR3 is CASIPLAKGNNEQFF. The CDR3 bases are TGTGCCAGCATCCCTCTAGCGAAGGGTAACAATGAGCAGTTCTTC. V and J are TRBV2 and TRBJ2-1; D is possibly TRBD2 (6 bases). The CDR3 has 15 residues. Germline CDR1 SNHLY, CDR2 FYNNEI. Trimming cost V 7 bases and J 5 bases, with 18 bases left between them.

This clonotype was seen a handful of times. The chain joins TRBV27 to TRBJ2-7; 7 bases fit TRBD2. The CDR3 spans 14 residues. Trimming removed 6 bases from V and 3 bases from J; junction bases left unmatched: 8. Germline lookup yields CDR1 MNHEY and CDR2 SMNVEV (reference sequence). The CDR3 is CASSPWGGNYEQYF. DNA of the CDR3: TGTGCCAGCAGCCCCTGGGGGGGAAACTACGAGCAGTACTTC.

This clonotype occurred many times. The V call is TRBV2, the J call TRBJ2-7; TRBD2 matches at 8 bases. CDR3 size: 11 residues. J was trimmed by 5 bases and V by 6 bases; bases with no gene match: 0. Germline CDR1 is SNHLY and CDR2 is FYNNEI. The CDR3 here is CASRLADEQYF. The CDR3 DNA sequence: TGTGCCAGCAGACTAGCGGACGAGCAGTACTTC. The full variable domain, in which reference TRBV2 and TRBJ2-7 provide the parts outside the CDR3, is EPEVTQTPSHQVTQMGQEVILRCVPISNHLYFYWYRQILGQKVEFLVSFYNNEISEKSEIFDDQFSVERPDGSNFTLKIRSTKLEDSAMYFCASRLADEQYFGPGTRLTVT.

This chain connects TRBV6-2 or TRBV6-3 to TRBJ1-1; 8 nucleotides line up with TRBD1. The V gene's germline CDR1 is MNHEY and CDR2 SVGEGT. The junction had 6 bases not matched to a gene; V was cut back by 2 bases and J by 1 base. CDR3 length equals 16 residues. The CDR3 protein is CASSYQAGTGNTEAFF. The CDR3 DNA reads as TGTGCCAGCAGTTACCAGGCCGGGACAGGGAACACTGAAGCTTTCTTT.

About this clonotype itself: A much larger clone sits a single nucleotide away, making a read error possible. The rearrangement uses TRBV7-2 and TRBJ2-5; D remains ambiguous. The germline CDR1 and CDR2 sequences are SGHTA and FQGNSA. The CDR3 totals 11 residues. The CDR3 sequence is CASRYQETHYF. CDR3 in DNA: TGTGCCAGCAGGTACCAAGAGACCCACTACTTC.

The chain combines TRBV10-1 with TRBJ2-1; 8 nucleotides match TRBD2. Trimming cost V 3 bases and J 7 bases; bases outside gene matches: 8. This CDR3 is built from 15 residues. Germline CDR1 is WNHNN and CDR2 is SYGVQD (reference sequence). The CDR3 spells CASSEVGGAGNEQFF. The CDR3 bases are TGCGCCAGCAGTGAAGTCGGGGGGGCCGGGAATGAGCAGTTCTTC.

This clonotype was found a few times. The rearrangement links TRBV6-5 to TRBJ2-2; D uncertain. V was pared by 1 base and J by 0 bases, with 9 bases between. The CDR3 loop spans 16 amino acids. CDR1 and CDR2 (germline): MNHEY, SVGAGI. The CDR3 DNA follows: TGTGCCAGCAGTTACTATCCGGAGACGAACACCGGGGAGCTGTTTTTT. Protein product: CASSYYPETNTGELFF.

The genes are TRBV27 and TRBJ2-5, with D unresolved. Per the germline V gene, CDR1 is MNHEY and CDR2 is SMNVEV (reference sequence). Trimming removed 1 base at V and 5 bases at J, with 8 bases between. This CDR3 is 13 amino acids long. The CDR3 bases are TGTGCCAGCAGTTTATGGCCTTGGGAGACCCAGTACTTC. Its translation: CASSLWPWETQYF.

The chain combines TRBV10-3 with TRBJ2-7; TRBD1 is a possible D gene (6 bases). Between the trimmed V and J ends, which lost 6 bases and 4 bases, there was a span of 16 bases. The V gene's germline CDR1 is ENHRY and CDR2 SYGVKD. There are 14 residues in the CDR3. The CDR3 coding sequence is TGTGCCATCAGGGACAGCTCCCTCTCTTACGAGCAGTACTTC. Translating gives CAIRDSSLSYEQYF.

Only a few counts were recorded for this clonotype. The CDR3 loop is CASSPPTTTTYEQYF. The CDR3 DNA reads TGCGCCAGCAGCCCTCCTACAACAACCACCTACGAGCAGTACTTC. The chain combines TRBV5-1 with TRBJ2-7; the D is unclear. This CDR3 has 15 amino acids. The V gene's germline CDR1 is SGHRS and CDR2 YFSETQ. Trimming took off 4 bases at V and 2 bases at J, with 16 bases between the two ends.

In its sample, this clonotype was seen many times. The rearrangement joins TRBV6-2 or TRBV6-3 to TRBJ1-1; D is ambiguous. This CDR3 contains 13 residues. The germline V and J ends were trimmed by 0 bases and 3 bases, with 5 bases remaining between them. Per the germline V gene, CDR1 is MNHEY and CDR2 is SVGEGT. The CDR3 nucleotides are TGTGCCAGCAGTTACTCAGGGCACACTGAAGCTTTCTTT. Protein product: CASSYSGHTEAFF.